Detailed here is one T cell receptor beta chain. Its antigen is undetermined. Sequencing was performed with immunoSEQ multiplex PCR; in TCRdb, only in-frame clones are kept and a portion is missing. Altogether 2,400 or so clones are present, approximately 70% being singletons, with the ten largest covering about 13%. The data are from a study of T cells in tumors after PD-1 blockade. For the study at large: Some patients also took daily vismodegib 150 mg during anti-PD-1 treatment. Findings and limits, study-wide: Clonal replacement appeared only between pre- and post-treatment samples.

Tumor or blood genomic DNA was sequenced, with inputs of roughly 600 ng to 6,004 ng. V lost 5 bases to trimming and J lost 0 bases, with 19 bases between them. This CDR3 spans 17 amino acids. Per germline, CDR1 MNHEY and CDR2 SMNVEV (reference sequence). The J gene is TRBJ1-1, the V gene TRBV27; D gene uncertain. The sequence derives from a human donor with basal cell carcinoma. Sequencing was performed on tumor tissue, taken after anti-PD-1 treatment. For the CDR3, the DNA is TGTGCCAGCAGTAACTGGGAGCTAAGAGCTATGAACACTGAAGCTTTCTTT. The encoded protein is CASSNWELRAMNTEAFF.